This T cell receptor (beta chain) was recovered during a study of shared clonotypes between healthy human individuals. Study-level information: A couple of female and three male donors aged 18 to 49 were enrolled. Findings of the study overall: The researchers took only blood, and tissue repertoires probably look different. Sharing of clonotypes among donors was expected to vary with sequencing depth.

A word on this clone: Its antigen remains unknown.

The germline V gene has CDR1 KGHSH and CDR2 LQKENI. The V gene end was trimmed by 3 bases and the J gene end by 1 base; junction bases not matched to a gene: 1. The CDR3 covers 14 residues. Several immunoSEQ plates received, in even portions, the genomic DNA of each subset. Generated by immunoSEQ multiplex PCR, the TCRdb table keeps only in-frame clones and is missing some. The table lists about 480,000 clones, roughly 78% of them singletons. This sequence joins TRBV18 and TRBJ2-7; 9 bases fit TRBD2. The clonotype comes from a woman in her forties in good health. Some clones in this sample may be carry-over from other donors' samples. Sequenced sample: PBMCs. This CDR3 is CASSPLAGSYEQYF. The CDR3 bases are TGTGCCAGCTCACCCCTAGCGGGATCCTACGAGCAGTACTTC. The full variable domain, completed using reference TRBV18 and TRBJ2-7, is NAGVMQNPRHLVRRRGQEARLRCSPMKGHSHVYWYRQLPEEGLKFMVYLQKENIIDESGMPKERFSAEFPKEGPSILRIQQVVRGDSAAYFCASSPLAGSYEQYFGPGTRLTVT.